The entry below describes one T cell receptor (beta chain). Its specificity is unknown. The sample holds other DNA sequences that translate to the same CDR3. This sample was included in a study of cytomegalovirus exposure and HLA in healthy donors. In germline, CDR1 is DFQATT, CDR2 SNEGSKA (reference sequence). The CDR3 spans 10 residues. Between the trimmed V and J ends, which lost 0 bases and 7 bases, there was a span of 4 bases. The study ran its PCR with 60 Vbeta and 13 Jbeta primers. Sequencing used immunoSEQ multiplex PCR; TCRdb keeps in-frame clones, though not all of them. The table includes about 160,000 clones, around four fifths detected once. General observations from the study: The study designated over 150 TCR beta chains cytomegalovirus-associated.

The chain couples TRBV20-1 to TRBJ2-7; D is unresolved. The TCR sequence derives from a man younger than 35 in good health and CMV-seropositive. Input material: PBMCs. CDR3 coding DNA: TGCAGTGCTAGAGATTATGAGCAGTACTTC. Its protein is CSARDYEQYF.